This T cell receptor beta chain stems from a study of beta chain features in type 1 diabetes. Study details: About 110,000,000 sorted cells were examined across all samples. Study-wide results and limits: Among patients with Type 1 diabetes, TCRB CDR3s were moderately but significantly shorter in every one of the four CD4+ subsets.

A few counts support this clone. What it binds is unknown. Of the isolated RNA, all was reverse transcribed, and so the sequenced material was expressed TCRB transcripts. The study sequenced naive, central memory and regulatory T cell samples to an average of about 3.8 million reads. Assay: immunoSEQ multiplex PCR; the TCRdb copy retains only in-frame clones and omits some. The sample records tens of thousands of clones, around 45% being singletons. Each donor gave one heparinised blood draw averaging roughly 100 mL. In all sorted populations, purity surpassed 95%. The CDR3 has 15 residues. The V gene lost 3 bases and the J gene lost 3 bases, with 12 bases spanning the gap. Germline lookup yields CDR1 MDHEN and CDR2 SYDVKM.

This sequence originates from a man younger than 45 with type 1 diabetes. The sample taken for sequencing was Tregs from blood. The chain employs TRBV28 and TRBJ1-3; D gene uncertain. CDR3 residues: CASSLSRGGGNTIYF. The CDR3, as DNA: TGTGCCAGCAGTTTGAGCCGGGGAGGTGGAAACACCATATATTTT. The whole variable domain, filled in from reference TRBV28 and TRBJ1-3, reads DVKVTQSSRYLVKRTGEKVFLECVQDMDHENMFWYRQDPGLGLRLIYFSYDVKMKEKGDIPEGYSVSREKKERFSLILESASTNQTSMYLCASSLSRGGGNTIYFGEGSWLTVV.